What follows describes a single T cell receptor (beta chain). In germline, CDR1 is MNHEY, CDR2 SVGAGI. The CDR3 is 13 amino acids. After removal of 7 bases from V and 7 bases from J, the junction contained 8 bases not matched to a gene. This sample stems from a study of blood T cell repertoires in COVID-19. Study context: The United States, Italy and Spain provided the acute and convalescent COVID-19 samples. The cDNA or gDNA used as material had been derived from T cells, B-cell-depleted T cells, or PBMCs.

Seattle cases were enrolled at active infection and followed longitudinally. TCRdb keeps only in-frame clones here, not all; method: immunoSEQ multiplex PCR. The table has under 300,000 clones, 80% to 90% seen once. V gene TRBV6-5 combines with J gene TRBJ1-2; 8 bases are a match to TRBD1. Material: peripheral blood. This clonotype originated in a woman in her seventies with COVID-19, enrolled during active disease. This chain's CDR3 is CASTKGQAGGYTF. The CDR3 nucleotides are TGTGCCAGCACCAAGGGACAGGCTGGTGGCTACACCTTC.